This is a list of T cell receptor beta chains from one sample in a study of blood T cell repertoires in COVID-19. Assay used: immunoSEQ multiplex PCR; TCRdb lists only in-frame clones, some missing. This table holds 200,000 to 250,000 clones, 87% found once. Sequenced: peripheral blood. The receptors originated from a man aged 40-55 years with active or convalescent COVID-19. Both conserved end residues are part of each CDR3. A D gene is named only where the DNA matches it firmly. Rows may omit the clone size; those that give it use once, few, many or a size class.

d_call,j_call,clone_size,v_call,cdr3_length,cdr3_aa,cdr3_nt
TRBD2,TRBJ2-5,once,TRBV4-2,15,CASSQLAGGGETQYF,TGTGCCAGCAGCCAGTTGGCGGGAGGGGGGGAGACCCAGTACTTC
-,TRBJ1-2,-,TRBV28,15,CASSFPDSTNYGYTF,TGTGCCAGCAGTTTCCCCGACTCCACTAACTATGGCTACACCTTC
TRBD2,TRBJ2-7,-,TRBV2,16,CASSEGGVAGNYEQYF,TGTGCCAGCAGTGAAGGAGGGGTAGCGGGGAACTACGAGCAGTACTTC
-,TRBJ2-1,-,TRBV11-2,16,CASSDDRDPSYNEQFF,TGTGCCAGCAGCGATGACAGAGATCCTTCCTACAATGAGCAGTTCTTC
-,TRBJ1-1,few,TRBV5-1,14,CASSLVGGVTEAFF,TGCGCCAGCAGCTTGGTTGGAGGCGTCACTGAAGCTTTCTTT
TRBD1,TRBJ1-6,once,TRBV19,16,CASSSTGNLYNSPLHF,TGTGCCAGTTCCTCGACAGGGAATCTTTATAATTCACCCCTCCACTTT
TRBD1,TRBJ1-1,-,TRBV7-9,17,CASSPARDRRLNTEAFF,TGTGCCAGCAGCCCCGCCCGGGACAGGAGGTTGAACACTGAAGCTTTCTTT
-,TRBJ2-3,-,TRBV21-1,17,CASSKLRGRPFTDTQYF,TGTGCCAGCAGCAAACTACGCGGGAGGCCTTTCACAGATACGCAGTATTTT
-,TRBJ1-6,-,TRBV19,17,CASSLRGLNSYNSPLHF,TGTGCCAGTAGTCTGCGGGGTCTGAACTCCTATAATTCACCCCTCCACTTT
TRBD1,TRBJ2-5,-,TRBV7-9,15,CASSYSGTGVETQYF,TGTGCCAGCAGCTACTCAGGGACAGGGGTAGAGACCCAGTACTTC
-,TRBJ1-1,-,TRBV18,13,CASSPLGGPGAFF,TGTGCCAGCTCACCACTCGGGGGGCCCGGGGCTTTCTTT
TRBD2,TRBJ2-1,-,TRBV6-4,15,CASMPSAGGYNEQFF,TGTGCCAGCATGCCCTCGGCGGGGGGGTACAATGAGCAGTTCTTC
TRBD1,TRBJ2-5,-,TRBV5-1,14,CASRVTGGGETQYF,TGCGCCAGCAGGGTGACAGGGGGCGGGGAGACCCAGTACTTC
-,TRBJ1-2,-,TRBV27,11,CASSPGNGYTF,TGTGCCAGCAGTCCAGGGAATGGCTACACCTTC
-,TRBJ1-1,-,TRBV18,15,CASSPDGQMNTEAFF,TGTGCCAGCTCACCAGATGGACAGATGAACACTGAAGCTTTCTTT
-,TRBJ2-1,-,TRBV27,12,CASRWDNNEQFF,TGTGCCAGCAGATGGGACAACAATGAGCAGTTCTTC
TRBD1,TRBJ1-1,-,TRBV19,18,CASSIHGDRGPQSTEAFF,TGTGCCAGTAGTATTCACGGAGACAGGGGGCCTCAATCCACTGAAGCTTTCTTT
-,TRBJ1-3,-,TRBV5-4,14,CASSLDRSGNTIYF,TGTGCCAGCAGCTTGGATCGCTCTGGAAACACCATATATTTT
TRBD1,TRBJ1-5,-,TRBV13,14,CASSSTGDAQPQHF,TGTGCCAGCAGCTCGACAGGGGATGCTCAGCCCCAGCATTTT
TRBD2,TRBJ2-7,-,TRBV10-3,16,CAINPSLAGGRGEQYF,TGTGCCATCAACCCGTCACTAGCGGGGGGTCGGGGAGAGCAGTACTTC
TRBD1,TRBJ1-1,once,TRBV11-2,15,CASSSTGTGATEAFF,TGTGCCAGCAGTAGCACCGGGACAGGGGCCACTGAAGCTTTCTTT
TRBD1,TRBJ1-3,few,TRBV3-1/TRBV3-2,18,CASSQWTGLALAGNTIYF,TGTGCCAGCAGCCAATGGACAGGGCTAGCCCTCGCTGGAAACACCATATATTTT
TRBD1,TRBJ1-6,-,TRBV6-5,15,CASSYTGTGDSPLHF,TGTGCCAGCAGTTACACCGGGACAGGGGATTCACCCCTCCACTTT
-,TRBJ1-1,-,TRBV18,14,CASSPQDINTEAFF,TGTGCCAGCTCACCACAGGACATCAACACTGAAGCTTTCTTT
-,TRBJ1-2,-,TRBV9,13,CASSVAQEGGYTF,TGTGCCAGCAGCGTAGCTCAAGAGGGTGGCTACACCTTC
-,TRBJ2-7,-,TRBV5-1,14,CASSLEAGTYEQYF,TGCGCCAGCAGCTTGGAGGCAGGGACCTACGAGCAGTACTTC
-,TRBJ2-7,-,TRBV28,11,CASQGLYEQYF,TGTGCCAGCCAGGGCCTCTACGAGCAGTACTTC
-,TRBJ1-4,once,TRBV28,10,CASNSEKLFF,TGTGCCAGCAACAGTGAAAAACTGTTTTTT
TRBD1,TRBJ2-3,-,TRBV6-6,16,CASSYRGQGLTDTQYF,TGTGCCAGCAGTTACAGGGGACAGGGCCTCACAGATACGCAGTATTTT
TRBD2,TRBJ2-1,-,TRBV7-3,15,CASSPGAGPTNEQFF,TGTGCCAGCAGCCCCGGAGCGGGGCCTACAAATGAGCAGTTCTTC
TRBD2,TRBJ2-2,-,TRBV29-1,17,CSVEDSGWGRVSGELFF,TGCAGCGTTGAAGATAGCGGTTGGGGGAGGGTAAGCGGGGAGCTGTTTTTT
-,TRBJ1-4,-,TRBV2,12,CASRQGLEKLFF,TGTGCCAGCAGGCAGGGGCTTGAAAAACTGTTTTTT
TRBD1,TRBJ2-7,-,TRBV27,15,CASSSGQGALWEQYF,TGTGCCAGCAGTTCGGGACAGGGGGCTTTGTGGGAGCAGTACTTC
TRBD2,TRBJ2-2,-,TRBV7-3,18,CASSLGLGLANPAGELFF,TGTGCCAGCAGCTTAGGGTTGGGACTAGCGAATCCGGCCGGGGAGCTGTTTTTT
TRBD1,TRBJ2-3,-,TRBV11-2,15,CASSITGDRTDTQYF,TGTGCCAGCAGTATTACAGGGGATCGCACAGATACGCAGTATTTT
-,TRBJ1-1,-,TRBV18,14,CASSELGMNTEAFF,TGTGCCAGCTCCGAACTAGGCATGAACACTGAAGCTTTCTTT
-,TRBJ2-7,-,TRBV10-2,15,CASRGSGEAFYEQYF,TGCGCCAGCAGAGGTTCGGGGGAGGCCTTCTACGAGCAGTACTTC
TRBD1,TRBJ1-2,few,TRBV29-1,14,CSDMTGGRLDGYTF,TGCAGCGACATGACAGGGGGACGCCTCGATGGCTACACCTTC
-,TRBJ1-4,-,TRBV11-2,14,CASSLLGGDEKLFF,TGTGCCAGCAGCCTCTTGGGAGGCGATGAAAAACTGTTTTTT
TRBD1,TRBJ1-5,-,TRBV30,15,CAWSARDRGIQPQHF,TGTGCCTGGAGTGCCCGGGACAGGGGAATCCAGCCCCAGCATTTT
TRBD2,TRBJ2-1,-,TRBV5-1,13,CASSLELAGQQFF,TGCGCCAGCAGCTTGGAACTAGCGGGCCAGCAGTTCTTC
TRBD2,TRBJ2-7,-,TRBV5-1,15,CASSLGTSGTYEQYF,TGCGCCAGCAGCTTGGGGACTAGCGGTACCTACGAGCAGTACTTC
-,TRBJ1-6,-,TRBV3-1/TRBV3-2,14,CASSQSDYNSPLYF,TGTGCCAGCAGCCAGTCAGATTATAATTCACCCCTCTACTTT
TRBD1,TRBJ1-2,-,TRBV5-5,16,CASSSRQGSLNYGYTF,TGTGCCAGCAGCTCCCGACAGGGGTCCCTTAACTATGGCTACACCTTC
-,TRBJ2-7,few,TRBV7-3,15,CASSFYGQPSYEQYF,TGTGCCAGCAGCTTCTATGGACAGCCCTCCTACGAGCAGTACTTC
-,TRBJ2-3,-,TRBV6-2/TRBV6-3,17,CASSRLGQGSFTDTQYF,TGTGCCAGCAGTCGGCTGGGGCAGGGGAGTTTTACAGATACGCAGTATTTT
TRBD1,TRBJ2-7,-,TRBV2,14,CARGPGQVLGEQYF,TGTGCCAGAGGGCCAGGACAGGTGCTTGGGGAGCAGTACTTC
-,TRBJ1-5,once,TRBV27,16,CASSTTDTIGNQPQHF,TGTGCCAGCAGTACGACAGACACTATTGGCAATCAGCCCCAGCATTTT
-,TRBJ1-2,-,TRBV28,14,CASRRSRDIHGYTF,TGTGCCAGCAGAAGGTCCCGGGACATCCATGGCTACACCTTC
-,TRBJ1-4,few,TRBV30,12,CAWSLPPQKLFF,TGTGCCTGGAGTCTCCCCCCTCAGAAACTGTTTTTT
-,TRBJ1-5,-,TRBV10-2,20,CASSGRGVPWDHRSNQPQHF,TGCGCCAGCAGCGGCAGGGGAGTGCCCTGGGATCACCGCAGCAATCAGCCCCAGCATTTT
TRBD2,TRBJ2-1,once,TRBV15,17,CATSRVSGGAGFNEQFF,TGTGCCACCAGCAGAGTAAGCGGGGGGGCGGGATTCAATGAGCAGTTCTTC
-,TRBJ2-7,once,TRBV4-1,18,CASSQEIGEAALTYEQYF,TGCGCCAGCAGCCAAGAAATAGGGGAGGCAGCTTTAACCTACGAGCAGTACTTC
-,TRBJ1-5,-,TRBV2,14,CASSSYRAPQPQHF,TGTGCCAGCAGTTCTTACAGGGCTCCTCAGCCCCAGCATTTT
TRBD1,TRBJ2-5,-,TRBV25-1,14,CASSDGQARETQYF,TGTGCCAGCAGTGATGGACAGGCCCGGGAGACCCAGTACTTC
TRBD1,TRBJ1-4,-,TRBV6-5,13,CASVDRGLKKLFF,TGTGCCAGCGTCGACAGGGGGCTGAAAAAACTGTTTTTT
-,TRBJ2-7,-,TRBV27,14,CASSLSVSTGEQYF,TGTGCCAGCAGTTTATCCGTGTCCACAGGGGAGCAGTACTTC